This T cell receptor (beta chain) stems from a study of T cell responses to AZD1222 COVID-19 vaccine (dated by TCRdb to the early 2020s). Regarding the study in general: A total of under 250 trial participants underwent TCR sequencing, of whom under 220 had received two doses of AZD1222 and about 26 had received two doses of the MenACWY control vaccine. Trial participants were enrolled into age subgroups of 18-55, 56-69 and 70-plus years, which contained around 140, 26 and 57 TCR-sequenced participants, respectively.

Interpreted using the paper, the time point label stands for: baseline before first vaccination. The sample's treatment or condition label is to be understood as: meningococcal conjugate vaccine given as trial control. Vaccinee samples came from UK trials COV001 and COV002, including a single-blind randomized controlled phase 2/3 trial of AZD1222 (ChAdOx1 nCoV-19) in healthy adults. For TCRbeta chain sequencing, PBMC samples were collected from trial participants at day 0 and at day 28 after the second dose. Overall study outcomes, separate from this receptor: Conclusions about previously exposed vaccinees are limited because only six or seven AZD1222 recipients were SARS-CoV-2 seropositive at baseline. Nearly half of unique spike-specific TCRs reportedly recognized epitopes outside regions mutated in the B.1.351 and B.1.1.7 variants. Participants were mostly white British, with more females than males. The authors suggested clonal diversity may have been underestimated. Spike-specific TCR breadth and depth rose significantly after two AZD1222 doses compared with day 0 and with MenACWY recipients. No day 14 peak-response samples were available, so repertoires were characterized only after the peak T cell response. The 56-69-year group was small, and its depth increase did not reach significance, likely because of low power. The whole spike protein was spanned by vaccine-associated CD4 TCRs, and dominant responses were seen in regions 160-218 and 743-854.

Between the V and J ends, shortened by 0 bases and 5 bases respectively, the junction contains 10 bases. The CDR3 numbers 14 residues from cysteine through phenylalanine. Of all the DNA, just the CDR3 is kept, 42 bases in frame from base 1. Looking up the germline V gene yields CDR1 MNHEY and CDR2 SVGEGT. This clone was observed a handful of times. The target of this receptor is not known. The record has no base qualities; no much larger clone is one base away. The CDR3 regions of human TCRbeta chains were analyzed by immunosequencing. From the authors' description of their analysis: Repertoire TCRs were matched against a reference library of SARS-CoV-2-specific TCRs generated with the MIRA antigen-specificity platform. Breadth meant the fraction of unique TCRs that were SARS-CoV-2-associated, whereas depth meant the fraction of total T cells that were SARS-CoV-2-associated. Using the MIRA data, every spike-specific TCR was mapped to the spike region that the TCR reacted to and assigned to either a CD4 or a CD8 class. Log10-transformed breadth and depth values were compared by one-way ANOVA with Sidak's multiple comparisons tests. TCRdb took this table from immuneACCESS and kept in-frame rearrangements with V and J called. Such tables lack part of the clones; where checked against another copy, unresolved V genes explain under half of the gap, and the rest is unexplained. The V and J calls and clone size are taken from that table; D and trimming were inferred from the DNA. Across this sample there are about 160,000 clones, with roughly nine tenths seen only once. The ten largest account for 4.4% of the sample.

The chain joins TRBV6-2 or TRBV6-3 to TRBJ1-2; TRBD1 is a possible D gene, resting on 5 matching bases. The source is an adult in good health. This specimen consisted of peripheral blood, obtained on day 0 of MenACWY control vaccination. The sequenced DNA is TGTGCCAGCAGTTACTCCGGGGGACTGTATGGCTACACCTTC. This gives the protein CASSYSGGLYGYTF.